This paragraph reports one T cell receptor (beta chain). It was template switching that added a universal primer site, and there were unique molecular identifiers on the cDNA. TCRdb passed the 5' RACE reads through MiXCR, listing each CDR3 protein once. The data contain fewer than 450,000 distinct CDR3 sequences, roughly 10% of them singletons. The sample belongs to a study of identical twins. CDR3 length equals 16 residues. The germline CDR1 and CDR2 sequences are WSHSY and SAAADI. V lost 2 bases and J 2 bases, leaving 13 bases between the germline ends. This receptor was taken from a woman between 50 and 59 years old in good health. Sequenced material: naive T cells sorted from blood. This rearrangement joins TRBV10-2 to TRBJ2-1; D is perhaps TRBD1 or TRBD2 (5 bases each). The CDR3 sequence is CASSEGTGWPYNEQFF. CDR3 coding DNA: TGCGCCAGCAGTGAGGGGACCGGGTGGCCCTACAATGAGCAGTTCTTC.